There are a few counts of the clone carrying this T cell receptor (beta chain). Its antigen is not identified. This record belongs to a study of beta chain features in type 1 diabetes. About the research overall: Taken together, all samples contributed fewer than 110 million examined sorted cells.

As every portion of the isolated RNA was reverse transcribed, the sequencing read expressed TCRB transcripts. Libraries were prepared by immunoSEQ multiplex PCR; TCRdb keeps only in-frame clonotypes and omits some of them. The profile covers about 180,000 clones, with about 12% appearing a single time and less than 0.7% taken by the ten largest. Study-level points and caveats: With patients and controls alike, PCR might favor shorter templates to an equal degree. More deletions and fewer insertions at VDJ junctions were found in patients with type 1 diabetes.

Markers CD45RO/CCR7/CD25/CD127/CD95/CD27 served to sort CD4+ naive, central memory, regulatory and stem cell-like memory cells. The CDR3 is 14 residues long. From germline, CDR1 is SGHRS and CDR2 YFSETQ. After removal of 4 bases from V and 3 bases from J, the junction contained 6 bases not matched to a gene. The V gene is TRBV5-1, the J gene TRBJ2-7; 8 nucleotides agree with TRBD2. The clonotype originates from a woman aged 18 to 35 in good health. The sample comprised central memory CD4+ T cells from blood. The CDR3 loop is CASSTGTRGYEQYF. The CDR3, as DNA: TGCGCCAGCAGCACCGGGACTAGGGGCTACGAGCAGTACTTC.